The 27 T cell receptor beta chains presented below share a single source sample, sequenced in a study of T cells in Graves' hyperthyroidism and ophthalmopathy. RNA transcripts gave rise to amplified TCR beta CDR3 regions. The HTBI primer set drove a first-round RT-PCR of the TCR CDR3. TCRdb reprocessed the multiplex PCR reads with MiXCR, giving one entry per CDR3 protein. The sample has fewer than 650,000 distinct CDR3 sequences; roughly 15% are singletons. Sequenced material: blood. The receptors come from a woman in her thirties or forties with Graves' hyperthyroidism.

This clonotype was seen ten or more times. V is TRBV27 and J is TRBJ2-1, with D uncertain. Per the germline V gene, CDR1 is MNHEY and CDR2 is SMNVEV (reference sequence). The CDR3 contains 15 residues. Trimming left V 1 base short and J 9 bases short, with 16 bases between. The CDR3 region is CASSLFLSPAPEQFF. The CDR3 DNA follows: TGTGCCAGCAGTTTATTTCTTAGTCCCGCCCCTGAGCAGTTCTTC.

Ten or more counts support this clonotype. The CDR3 here is CAISESSGAGDTQYF. DNA for the CDR3: TGTGCCATCAGTGAGTCGTCGGGAGCAGGAGATACGCAGTATTTT. The chain couples TRBV10-3 to TRBJ2-3, with D possibly being TRBD2 (6 bases). This CDR3 comprises 15 residues. Germline V gene sequence: CDR1 ENHRY, CDR2 SYGVKD. Trimming pared 0 bases from V and 5 bases from J, leaving 12 bases between.

Comments on this clonotype: The junction does not match germline at one end; this may be a read error. This sequence joins TRBV27 and TRBJ2-2; 8 nucleotides agree with TRBD2. In germline, CDR1 is MNHEY, CDR2 SMNVEV (reference sequence). There are 16 residues in the CDR3. The CDR3 region is CASSLSRGAKTGELFF. The CDR3 DNA is TGTGCCAGCAGTTTATCGCGGGGGGCGAAGACCGGGGAGCTGTTTTTT.

This clonotype was detected ten times or more. This rearrangement joins TRBV27 to TRBJ2-1; D gene uncertain. The CDR3 runs to 16 residues. Trimming shortened V by 1 base and J by 8 bases, and 18 bases separated the two germline ends. Looked up from germline, CDR1 is MNHEY and CDR2 is SMNVEV (reference sequence). The CDR3 nucleotides are TGTGCCAGCAGTTTATTTCCAAATGGTCCTCGCGATGAGCAGTTCTTC. The encoded protein is CASSLFPNGPRDEQFF.

This clonotype has at least ten counts. This chain uses TRBV5-1 with TRBJ1-5; TRBD1 agrees at 8 bases. The CDR3 is 13 residues long. Germline V gene sequence: CDR1 SGHRS, CDR2 YFSETQ. After removal of 1 base from V and 8 bases from J, the junction contained 2 bases not matched to a gene. Written as DNA, the CDR3 is TGCGCCAGCAGCTTGAACAGGGGGAAGCCCCAGCATTTT. This translates into CASSLNRGKPQHF.

V and J are TRBV5-1 and TRBJ2-1, with D tentatively TRBD1 (6 bases). The germline gives CDR1 SGHRS, CDR2 YFSETQ. The CDR3 contains 13 residues. V was cut by 0 bases and J by 16 bases, with 17 bases left in between. CDR3 sequence: CASSLDYSGHHFF. Written as DNA, the CDR3 is TGCGCCAGCAGCTTGGATTATTCGGGACACCATTTCTTC. Variable domain in full (rest from reference TRBV5-1 and TRBJ2-1): KAGVTQTPRYLIKTRGQQVTLSCSPISGHRSVSWYQQTPGQGLQFLFEYFSETQRNKGNFPGRFSGRQFSNSRSEMNVSTLELGDSALYLCASSLDYSGHHFFGPGTRLTVL.

The J gene is TRBJ1-6, the V gene TRBV11-2, with TRBD1 matching over 8 bases. The CDR3 extends over 15 amino acids. CDR1 SGHAT and CDR2 FQNNGV come from the germline V gene. V was pared by 5 bases and J by 7 bases, with 7 bases of the junction left unmatched. The CDR3 region has the DNA TGTGCCAGCAGCCCTGGGACAGGACCAAATTCACCCCTCCACTTT. It codes for CASSPGTGPNSPLHF.

On this clonotype itself: This may be a read error, as it is one base from a much larger clone. V gene TRBV28 combines with J gene TRBJ1-1; D not certain. The V gene's germline CDR1 is MDHEN and CDR2 SYDVKM. The CDR3 loop spans 13 amino acids. The CDR3 sequence is CTSSFDGPTEAFF. The CDR3 region has the DNA TGTACCAGCAGTTTTGATGGTCCTACTGAAGCTTTCTTT.

In its sample, this clonotype was seen a few times. The chain employs TRBV19 and TRBJ2-5; D gene uncertain. Looked up from germline, CDR1 is LNHDA and CDR2 is SQIVND (reference sequence). CDR3 length equals 13 residues. V was pared by 0 bases and J by 4 bases, with 6 bases between. CDR3 bases: TGTGCCAGTAGTATAGACTACGGAGAGACCCAGTACTTC. This gives the protein CASSIDYGETQYF.

There are many counts of this clonotype. The chain has TRBV30 and TRBJ1-1; possible D gene TRBD1, 6 bases. With 7 bases removed from V and 5 bases from J, the gap between germline ends came to 14 bases. The CDR3 consists of 12 residues. The germline V gene has CDR1 GTSNPN and CDR2 SVGIG (reference sequence). The CDR3 loop reads CASRGYDTEAFF. CDR3 bases: TGTGCCTCCAGGGGTTATGATACTGAAGCTTTCTTT.

This clonotype was seen many times. V usage is TRBV11-2 and J usage is TRBJ2-7; 10 nucleotides line up with TRBD1. V lost 4 bases to trimming and J lost 0 bases; unmatched junction nucleotides: 6. This CDR3 region has 16 residues. Germline V gene data show CDR1 as SGHAT and CDR2 as FQNNGV. This CDR3 is CASSYPRTGGSYEQYF. The DNA of the CDR3 is TGTGCCAGCAGCTACCCCAGGACAGGGGGCTCCTACGAGCAGTACTTC.

This clonotype has ten or more counts. The chain couples TRBV27 to TRBJ1-5, with D possibly TRBD1 on 5 matching bases. In germline, CDR1 is MNHEY, CDR2 SMNVEV (reference sequence). The CDR3 has 14 residues. The V gene lost 11 bases and the J gene lost 5 bases, with 19 bases spanning the gap. CDR3 region: CASKGNGVYQPQHF. The DNA for the CDR3 is TGTGCCTCCAAGGGGAACGGGGTTTATCAGCCCCAGCATTTT.

The CDR3 DNA is TGTGCCTGGACCGGACGGGGGATAGTGTACGAGCAGTACTTC. Translated: CAWTGRGIVYEQYF. The V gene is TRBV30, the J gene TRBJ2-7; D is perhaps TRBD2 (6 bases). This CDR3 is built from 14 residues. V dropped 4 bases and J dropped 4 bases, with 17 bases sitting between them. Germline CDR1 GTSNPN, CDR2 SVGIG (reference sequence).

The rearrangement links TRBV6-2 or TRBV6-3 to TRBJ2-2; D possibly corresponds to TRBD2 (7 bases). Germline CDR1 reads MNHEY; CDR2 reads SVGEGT. V lost 6 bases and J lost 4, with 9 bases in between. This CDR3 is 13 amino acids long. DNA of the CDR3: TGTGCCAGCAGCGCGGGGGCCACCGGGGAGCTGTTTTTT. This sequence encodes CASSAGATGELFF.

The J gene is TRBJ1-2, the V gene TRBV6-1; TRBD1 might be the D (6 bases). Per the germline V gene, CDR1 is MNHNS and CDR2 is SASEGT. V was clipped by 3 bases and J by 3 bases, with 11 bases between them. The length of the CDR3 is 14 residues. The CDR3 DNA reads as TGTGCCAGCAGTGACCGGACAGCGGACTATGGCTACACCTTC. Amino acids: CASSDRTADYGYTF.

The rearrangement joins TRBV28 to TRBJ1-5; 7 bases line up with TRBD1. Trimming removed 2 bases from V and 9 bases from J; junction bases left unmatched: 7. Germline V gene data show CDR1 as MDHEN and CDR2 as SYDVKM. The CDR3 runs 14 residues. For the CDR3, the DNA is TGTGCCAGCAGTTTACCACAGGGGAGCAGGCCCCAGCATTTT. It encodes CASSLPQGSRPQHF.

In its sample, this clonotype was seen many times. The DNA of the CDR3 is TGCGCCAGCAGCGCCCAGGAATACTCTGGAAACACCATATATTTT. The encoded protein is CASSAQEYSGNTIYF. The chain carries TRBV5-1 and TRBJ1-3; D gene ambiguous. Germline V gene data show CDR1 as SGHRS and CDR2 as YFSETQ. The length of the CDR3 is 15 residues. Deletions cut 4 bases from V and 0 bases from J, with 11 bases between.

V usage is TRBV5-1 and J usage is TRBJ1-1, with D tentatively TRBD1 (5 bases). This CDR3 spans 14 amino acids. The V gene lost 8 bases and the J gene lost 3 bases, with 17 bases spanning the gap. CDR1 and CDR2 (germline): SGHRS, YFSETQ. CDR3 DNA: TGCGCCAGACCAGGTCCTAGAGGGGACACTGAAGCTTTCTTT. Translated, it gives CARPGPRGDTEAFF.

Regarding this clonotype: A much larger clonotype is one base distant, so this may be a read error. The chain joins TRBV27 to TRBJ2-2; D not certain. Germline assignment: CDR1 MNHEY and CDR2 SMNVEV (reference sequence). Between the trimmed V and J ends, which lost 3 bases and 0 bases, there was a span of 2 bases. The CDR3 is made up of 13 amino acids. CDR3 nucleotide sequence: TGTGCCAGCAGTTTTTCGAACACCGGGGAGCTGTTTTTT. This sequence encodes CASSFSNTGELFF.

The rearrangement uses TRBV2 and TRBJ2-1, with D perhaps TRBD1 or TRBD2 (7 bases each). In germline, CDR1 is SNHLY, CDR2 FYNNEI. V shed 10 bases and J shed 7 bases, with 14 bases lying between them. This CDR3 region has 12 residues. The CDR3 sequence: CATRGGGNEQFF. CDR3 coding DNA: TGTGCCACCAGGGGGGGGGGGAATGAGCAGTTCTTC.

This clonotype was recorded at least ten times. The chain combines TRBV3-1 with TRBJ2-7; D is undetermined. CDR1 and CDR2 (germline): LGHDT, YNNKEL (reference sequence). The CDR3 totals 14 residues. Trimming cost V 4 bases and J 6 bases, with 16 bases left between them. The CDR3 sequence is CASSLTDPRGEQYF. In DNA, the CDR3 is TGTGCCAGCAGCCTTACGGACCCGCGCGGCGAGCAGTACTTC.

V usage is TRBV5-6 and J usage is TRBJ2-1, with D possibly matching TRBD2 (6 bases). This CDR3 contains 15 residues. The V end was cut by 0 bases, the J end by 6 bases, with 13 bases between. From germline, CDR1 is SGHDT and CDR2 YYEEEE. This CDR3 is CASSLGRVGINEQFF. CDR3 DNA sequence: TGTGCCAGCAGCTTGGGGAGGGTGGGGATCAATGAGCAGTTCTTC.

This clonotype was detected many times. V usage is TRBV20-1 and J usage is TRBJ1-1; D is unresolved. The CDR3 runs 15 residues. V dropped 0 bases and J dropped 4 bases, with 15 bases sitting between them. Germline CDR1 and CDR2: DFQATT and SNEGSKA (reference sequence). In DNA, the CDR3 is TGCAGTGCTAGAGATCAGGCCGGTCCGTTCACTGAAGCTTTCTTT. Amino acid sequence: CSARDQAGPFTEAFF.

This clonotype has ten or more counts. The V gene is TRBV29-1, the J gene TRBJ2-7, with 10 bases lining up with TRBD2. The CDR3 runs 13 residues. The junction had 2 bases not matched to a gene; V was cut back by 1 base and J by 5 bases. The V gene's germline CDR1 is SQVTM and CDR2 ANQGSEA. CDR3 coding DNA: TGCAGCGTTGAAGGGCTAGCGGGAGACGAGCAGTACTTC. Amino acid sequence: CSVEGLAGDEQYF.

The rearrangement links TRBV6-1 to TRBJ2-3; 12 bases are a match to TRBD2. Germline lookup yields CDR1 MNHNS and CDR2 SASEGT. Losses at the gene ends were 6 bases for V and 6 bases for J; bases not matched to a gene: 10. The CDR3 is 16 amino acids. The CDR3 DNA follows: TGTGCCAGCAGCTTCCGACTAGCGGGAGTAGCTGATACGCAGTATTTT. Translation gives CASSFRLAGVADTQYF.

This clonotype showed up many times. V and J are TRBV20-1 and TRBJ2-2; D might be TRBD1 or TRBD2, each matching 5 bases. The CDR3 spans 15 residues. Trimming pared 3 bases from V and 4 bases from J, leaving 15 bases between. In germline, CDR1 is DFQATT, CDR2 SNEGSKA (reference sequence). DNA for the CDR3: TGCAGTGCTAGTCTAATACGGGGACCCACCGGGGAGCTGTTTTTT. Encoded protein: CSASLIRGPTGELFF.

This clonotype was seen a few times. J is TRBJ1-6 and V is TRBV2; D ambiguous. This CDR3 is built from 11 residues. The germline CDR1 and CDR2 sequences are SNHLY and FYNNEI. Trimming shortened V by 3 bases and J by 7 bases, and 1 base separated the two germline ends. The CDR3 region has the DNA TGTGCCAGCAGTGAGAATTCACCCCTCCACTTT. Amino acid sequence: CASSENSPLHF.